This T cell receptor beta chain derives from a study of CD8 T cells in ankylosing spondylitis. Study outcomes and limitations: There was reportedly significant enrichment of clones that were disease-linked in matched ankylosing spondylitis synovial fluid. Several of the motif variants were reported before in synovial fluid and blood from reactive arthritis. Within ankylosing spondylitis blood, a TCR beta motif made up of several highly homologous variants appeared to be characteristic.

TCRdb called the 5' RACE reads again in MiXCR, with one record for every CDR3 protein. This table holds 200,000 to 250,000 distinct CDR3 sequences, over 9.5% found once. This clonotype was recorded at least ten times. Its antigen is not known. The sample was blood, either unsorted or a sorted T cell fraction (not recorded which). The source is a male donor with ankylosing spondylitis or in good health (not recorded which).

CDR3 nucleotide sequence: TGCAGTGCTACCCCCCGGGGGGGCTACACCTTC. This sequence encodes CSATPRGGYTF. V and J are TRBV20-1 and TRBJ1-2; D perhaps matches TRBD1 (5 bases). Germline assignment: CDR1 DFQATT and CDR2 SNEGSKA (reference sequence). The CDR3 spans 11 residues. Between the trimmed V and J ends, which lost 4 bases and 8 bases, there was a span of 11 bases.